A selection of T cell receptor beta chains follows, all from one sample in a study of T cell responses to AZD1222 COVID-19 vaccine. The data were produced by immunoSEQ multiplex PCR, yet TCRdb's version contains in-frame clones alone and is incomplete. The table lists fewer than 200,000 clones, about 92% of them singletons. The material was peripheral blood, obtained 28 days after the second dose of the MenACWY control vaccine. Every receptor here comes from an adult who received the MenACWY meningococcal vaccine as a control. The CDR3 runs from the conserved cysteine through the conserved F or W. A D gene is named only where the DNA matches it firmly. Expanded clones are given a class, and other clones once, few, many or no size at all.

>TRBJ1-6|NA|NA|TRBV3-1/TRBV3-2
TGTGCCAGCAGACGCGGGGCTAATTCACCCCTCCACTTT
CASRRGANSPLHF
>TRBJ1-3|NA|NA|TRBV5-6
TGTGCCAGCAGCTTGGCCTCACCTGGAAACACCATATATTTT
CASSLASPGNTIYF
>TRBJ2-3|NA|NA|TRBV5-6
TGTGCCAGCAGCTTATACACAGATACGCAGTATTTT
CASSLYTDTQYF
>TRBJ1-1|NA|NA|TRBV7-3
TGTGCCAGCAGCTCGGGACCCCGGAACACTGAAGCTTTCTTT
CASSSGPRNTEAFF
>TRBJ2-7|NA|NA|TRBV30
TGTGCCTGGAGACGAATTTACGAGCAGTACTTC
CAWRRIYEQYF
>TRBJ1-1|NA|NA|TRBV9
TGTGCCAGCAGCCCGCGAGGAGGGGCTGGGACTGAAGCTTTCTTT
CASSPRGGAGTEAFF
>TRBJ1-6|NA|NA|TRBV27
TGTGCCAGCAGTCGCGATGCGCGGGGGATAAATTCACCCCTCCACTTT
CASSRDARGINSPLHF
>TRBJ2-3|NA|NA|TRBV7-2
TGTGCCAGCAGCTTATTAGCCGGGGTAGGCACAGATACGCAGTATTTT
CASSLLAGVGTDTQYF
>TRBJ1-6|NA|TRBD1|TRBV14
TGTGCCAGCAGCCAAGATCTGGGACAGGGCGAAGTATATAATTCACCCCTCCACTTT
CASSQDLGQGEVYNSPLHF
>TRBJ2-7|NA|NA|TRBV9
TGTGCCAGCAGCCTCGACAGGCCCTACGAGCAGTACTTC
CASSLDRPYEQYF
>TRBJ1-2|NA|NA|TRBV10-3
TGTGCCATCAGTGACCCAGACAGCACCTATGGCTACACCTTC
CAISDPDSTYGYTF
>TRBJ2-7|NA|NA|TRBV19
TGTGCCAGTAGTTGGGGGAGCTCCTACGAGCAGTACTTC
CASSWGSSYEQYF
>TRBJ2-7|NA|TRBD2|TRBV16
TGTGCCAGCAGCCAATTTGGACTAGACGTCGGGGAGCAGTACTTC
CASSQFGLDVGEQYF
>TRBJ1-5|NA|NA|TRBV10-3
TGTGCCACAGCGACAGGCCTGGGTGTTCTGAATCAGCCCCAGCATTTT
CATATGLGVLNQPQHF
>TRBJ2-4|NA|TRBD2|TRBV2
TGTGCCAGCAGGGCACGGAGCGGGAGCGGAGAAAACATTCAGTACTTC
CASRARSGSGENIQYF
>TRBJ1-2|NA|NA|TRBV3-1/TRBV3-2
TGTGCCAGCAGCCATCCCGGACGGTACACCTTC
CASSHPGRYTF
>TRBJ1-2|NA|NA|TRBV6-2/TRBV6-3
TGTGCCAGCACCCCCATGACCGGAAACTATGGCTACACCTTC
CASTPMTGNYGYTF
>TRBJ2-5|NA|NA|TRBV29-1
TGCAGCGTTGGATATCCAGGGTCGCGGGAGACCCAGTACTTC
CSVGYPGSRETQYF
>TRBJ2-1|NA|TRBD2|TRBV10-3
TGTGCCGCAAGCGGGGGCCCTCGAAATGAGCAGTTCTTC
CAASGGPRNEQFF
>TRBJ2-2|NA|NA|TRBV9
TGTGCCAGCAGCTCTACAGGAGACACCGGGGAGCTGTTTTTT
CASSSTGDTGELFF
>TRBJ1-2|NA|NA|TRBV30
TGTGCCTGGAACGTCAACTATGGCTACACCTTC
CAWNVNYGYTF
>TRBJ2-7|NA|NA|TRBV30
TGTGCCTGGAGTGTCGGCCACAACTACGAGCAGTACTTC
CAWSVGHNYEQYF
>TRBJ2-7|NA|TRBD1|TRBV12-5
TGTGCTAGAAGACAGGGACAGTACTTC
CARRQGQYF
>TRBJ1-2|NA|NA|TRBV7-2
TGTGCCAGCAGCTTAGATAGCTTTTCTAACTATGGCTACACCTTC
CASSLDSFSNYGYTF
>TRBJ2-7|NA|TRBD2|TRBV27
TGTGCCAGCAGTCCACGTTCGCTAGCGGGAGGGCTAGAAGGGCAGTACTTC
CASSPRSLAGGLEGQYF
>TRBJ2-3|NA|TRBD2|TRBV5-1
TGCGCCAGCAGCTTACCGGGACTAGCGGGTGCTGATACGCAGTATTTT
CASSLPGLAGADTQYF
>TRBJ2-7|NA|TRBD1|TRBV10-3
TGTGCCATCAGTGAACAGGGGCACTCGGTCTACGAGCAGTACTTC
CAISEQGHSVYEQYF
>TRBJ1-1|NA|NA|TRBV7-2
TGTGCCAGCAGCTTAGTTCGGCCCGTCCCTGAAGCTTTCTTT
CASSLVRPVPEAFF
>TRBJ2-7|NA|TRBD1|TRBV19
TGTGCCAGTAGTATCGGACAGGGCTACGAGCAGTACTTC
CASSIGQGYEQYF
>TRBJ1-5|NA|NA|TRBV2
TGTGCCAGCAGTGAAGAGGACGGTTATAGCAATCAGCCCCAGCATTTT
CASSEEDGYSNQPQHF
>TRBJ2-3|NA|NA|TRBV19
TGTGCCAGTAATTTAAACCCTAGCACAGATACGCAGTATTTT
CASNLNPSTDTQYF
>TRBJ2-5|NA|NA|TRBV19
TGTGCCAGTAGTGCCGTAGCGGTCCAAGAGACCCAGTACTTC
CASSAVAVQETQYF
>TRBJ1-1|NA|TRBD1|TRBV6-2/TRBV6-3
TGTGCCAGCAGTTACGGGGACAGCTTGAACACTGAAGCTTTCTTT
CASSYGDSLNTEAFF
>TRBJ2-2|NA|TRBD2|TRBV5-6
TGTGCCAGCAGCTTGGGAGGTCCTAGCGGAGGGACCGGGGAGCTGTTTTTT
CASSLGGPSGGTGELFF
>TRBJ2-3|once|NA|TRBV18
TGTGCCAGCTCCTCGGGTACTAGCACAGATACGCAGTATTTT
CASSSGTSTDTQYF
>TRBJ1-2|NA|TRBD1|TRBV2
TGTGCCAGCAGTGGAGGGACAGGGGGGTCTAACTATGGCTACACCTTC
CASSGGTGGSNYGYTF